This T cell receptor (beta chain) originates from a study of Ad26.COV2.S vaccination and SARS-CoV-2 variants. A word on this clone: Antigen unknown.

Treatment: some 20 received Ad26.COV2.S at low or high dose, single or two shots; 5 received placebo; per-sample allocation not given. It was on day 63 after the first vaccine or placebo injection that samples were taken. The CDR3 consists of 16 residues. Trimming took 1 base from V and 0 from J; bases not matched to a gene: 5. CDR1 LGHNA and CDR2 YSLEER come from the germline V gene. Clones were read by immunoSEQ multiplex PCR, and TCRdb kept only the in-frame ones, dropping some. This table holds more than 400,000 clones, roughly 90% found once. Study-level results: The TCR breadth and depth analyses may have produced an underestimate of total T cell responses.

This clonotype was obtained from a person aged 18-65 years who received the Ad26.COV2.S COVID-19 vaccine or a placebo. This specimen consisted of peripheral blood, obtained in a trial of Ad26.COV2.S vaccine versus placebo. The chain joins TRBV4-3 to TRBJ2-7; 8 positions match TRBD1. CDR3 in amino acids: CASSQGPGQVSYEQYF. The CDR3 region has the DNA TGCGCCAGCAGCCAAGGTCCGGGACAGGTCTCCTACGAGCAGTACTTC.